The next 27 T cell receptor beta chains were all read from a single sample in a study of glioma-infiltrating T cells after dendritic cell vaccination listed by TCRdb under 2016. Library preparation was by the immunoSEQ multiplex PCR assay. The table was pulled from immuneACCESS by TCRdb, which kept in-frame rearrangements only. Such tables lose some clones; where checked, under half of the loss comes from unresolved V genes, and the rest has no known cause. The sample table holds tens of thousands of clones, of which 85% were seen once. The ten largest clones take up roughly 10% of the sample. The specimen was blood, collected before dendritic cell vaccination. These receptors were collected from a human donor with glioblastoma.

V is TRBV10-1 and J is TRBJ2-1; TRBD2 matches at 12 bases. This CDR3 is built from 14 residues. The V gene's germline CDR1 is WNHNN and CDR2 SYGVQD (reference sequence). V lost 4 bases to trimming and J lost 7 bases; unmatched junction nucleotides: 2. The CDR3 DNA is TGCGCCAGCAGTGGACTAGCGGGGGATAATGAGCAGTTCTTC. This codes for CASSGLAGDNEQFF.

The V call is TRBV3-1 (or the pseudogene TRBV3-2), the J call TRBJ2-3; D is perhaps TRBD1 (5 bases). CDR3 length: 8 amino acids. Germline CDR1 and CDR2: LGHDT and YNNKEL (reference sequence). V was pared by 11 bases and J by 8 bases, with 5 bases between. CDR3 amino acids: CAGATQYF. The CDR3 DNA is TGTGCCGGGGCTACGCAGTATTTT.

This chain links TRBV11-3 with TRBJ2-2; 11 positions match TRBD2. V trimming: 6 bases; J trimming: 8 bases; junction bases outside the gene matches: 5. Germline V gene sequence: CDR1 SGHNT, CDR2 YENEEA. There are 14 residues in the CDR3. This chain's CDR3 is CASRLAGVRGELFF. Written as DNA, the CDR3 is TGTGCCAGCAGACTAGCGGGAGTACGGGGGGAGCTGTTTTTT.

This rearrangement joins TRBV19 to TRBJ1-1; TRBD1 might be the D (6 bases). The CDR3 has 15 amino acids. CDR1 and CDR2 from the germline V gene are LNHDA and SQIVND (reference sequence). Trimming shortened V by 3 bases and J by 4 bases, and 15 bases separated the two germline ends. CDR3 residues: CASSIQGRGGTEAFF. The CDR3 nucleotides read TGTGCCAGTAGTATTCAGGGGCGGGGGGGCACTGAAGCTTTCTTT. Full variable domain (missing parts from reference TRBV19 and TRBJ1-1): DGGITQSPKYLFRKEGQNVTLSCEQNLNHDAMYWYRQDPGQGLRLIYYSQIVNDFQKGDIAEGYSVSREKKESFPLTVTSAQKNPTAFYLCASSIQGRGGTEAFFGQGTRLTVV.

The chain joins TRBV7-9 to TRBJ1-5, with D maybe TRBD1 (6 bases). Germline CDR1 reads SEHNR; CDR2 reads FQNEAQ (reference sequence). This CDR3 comprises 16 residues. V was shortened by 0 bases and J by 3 bases, with 12 bases between the two germline ends. The chain's CDR3 is CASSLASGGPNQPQHF. Written as DNA, the CDR3 is TGTGCCAGCAGCTTAGCTTCGGGGGGGCCCAATCAGCCCCAGCATTTT.

This clone was counted only a few times. The CDR3, as DNA: TGTGCCAGCAGTATAACTAGCGGGAGGGCCACTGAGCAGTTCTTC. As protein: CASSITSGRATEQFF. The chain has TRBV28 and TRBJ2-1; 13 bases align to TRBD2. CDR3 size: 15 residues. With 5 bases clipped from V and 9 bases from J, the junction kept 7 bases outside the gene matches. Germline V gene data show CDR1 as MDHEN and CDR2 as SYDVKM.

Of note for this clone: The sample contains more than one DNA sequence encoding this CDR3. V is TRBV19 and J is TRBJ1-5; D remains ambiguous. CDR1 and CDR2 (germline): LNHDA, SQIVND (reference sequence). Deletions cut 2 bases from V and 6 bases from J, with 8 bases between. The CDR3 extends over 13 amino acids. The CDR3 loop is CASSISGVQPQHF. For the CDR3, the DNA is TGTGCCAGTAGTATAAGCGGGGTTCAGCCCCAGCATTTT.

The chain links TRBV10-1 to TRBJ2-1; TRBD1 matches at 7 bases. Germline CDR1 reads WNHNN; CDR2 reads SYGVQD (reference sequence). The CDR3 is 13 residues long. Trimming took 8 bases from V and 7 from J; bases not matched to a gene: 8. In DNA, the CDR3 is TGCGCCAGCTCTGAGGGGGCTGGAAATGAGCAGTTCTTC. Translated: CASSEGAGNEQFF.

The chain employs TRBV11-3 and TRBJ2-7, with 13 bases aligning to TRBD2. With 0 bases clipped from V and 7 bases from J, the junction kept 6 bases outside the gene matches. CDR3 length: 16 amino acids. Germline CDR1 SGHNT, CDR2 YENEEA. CDR3 sequence (DNA): TGTGCCAGCAGCTTAGATAGGACTAGCGGGAGATTTGAGCAGTACTTC. Its protein is CASSLDRTSGRFEQYF.

The chain uses TRBV30 and TRBJ2-4, with a tentative D call TRBD1 (6 bases). The germline V and J ends were trimmed by 5 bases and 1 base, with 12 bases remaining between them. This CDR3 has 14 residues. Per germline, CDR1 GTSNPN and CDR2 SVGIG (reference sequence). CDR3 sequence (DNA): TGTGCCTGGGGTAAGAGGGGGGCCAAAAACATTCAGTACTTC. Translated, it gives CAWGKRGAKNIQYF.

The CDR3, as DNA: TGTGCCTGGAGCTACGGGGGGGCCAACTTCTTC. It yields the protein CAWSYGGANFF. The rearrangement links TRBV30 to TRBJ2-1; TRBD2 matches at 8 bases. The V and J ends lost 3 bases and 16 bases, in that order; junction bases with no gene match: 8. Germline V lookup: CDR1 GTSNPN, CDR2 SVGIG (reference sequence). The CDR3 runs 11 residues.

The gene calls are TRBV7-2 and TRBJ2-4, with D possibly matching TRBD2 (7 bases). The CDR3 has 12 amino acids. Trimming shortened V by 6 bases and J by 7 bases, and 10 bases separated the two germline ends. Germline CDR1 and CDR2: SGHTA and FQGNSA. The CDR3, as DNA: TGTGCCAGCAGGGGGGGGCGCAACATTCAGTACTTC. Protein sequence: CASRGGRNIQYF. The full variable domain, in which reference TRBV7-2 and TRBJ2-4 provide the parts outside the CDR3, is GAGVSQSPSNKVTEKGKDVELRCDPISGHTALYWYRQSLGQGLEFLIYFQGNSAPDKSGLPSDRFSAERTGGSVSTLTIQRTQQEDSAVYLCASRGGRNIQYFGAGTRLSVL.

The rearrangement uses TRBV30 and TRBJ2-6; a possible D gene is TRBD1 (5 bases). V lost 3 bases, J lost 4 bases, and 13 bases lay in between. Germline V lookup: CDR1 GTSNPN, CDR2 SVGIG (reference sequence). The CDR3 sequence is 15 residues long. The CDR3 bases are TGTGCCTGGAGCTTAAGGGGCGGAGGGGCCAACGTCCTGACTTTC. This encodes CAWSLRGGGANVLTF.

J is TRBJ2-6 and V is TRBV29-1; TRBD1 aligns across 8 bases. The V and J ends lost 3 bases and 3 bases, in that order; junction bases with no gene match: 4. The CDR3 totals 15 residues. Germline V lookup: CDR1 SQVTM, CDR2 ANQGSEA. The CDR3 here is CSVDQGAVGANVLTF. The CDR3 DNA reads TGCAGCGTTGATCAGGGGGCGGTTGGGGCCAACGTCCTGACTTTC. Full variable domain (rest looked up from reference TRBV29-1 and TRBJ2-6): SAVISQKPSRDICQRGTSLTIQCQVDSQVTMMFWYRQQPGQSLTLIATANQGSEATYESGFVIDKFPISRPNLTFSTLTVSNMSPEDSSIYLCSVDQGAVGANVLTFGAGSRLTVL.

The chain employs TRBV7-9 and TRBJ2-1, with 14 bases lining up with TRBD2. The germline CDR1 and CDR2 sequences are SEHNR and FQNEAQ (reference sequence). This CDR3 spans 14 amino acids. V gave up 6 bases and J gave up 7 bases; unmatched junction bases: 2. The CDR3 sequence is CASRTSGRANEQFF. The CDR3 region has the DNA TGTGCCAGCAGGACTAGCGGGAGGGCAAATGAGCAGTTCTTC.

The V and J genes are TRBV5-1 and TRBJ2-4; 14 nucleotides agree with TRBD2. After removal of 5 bases from V and 0 bases from J, the junction contained 7 bases not matched to a gene. The CDR3 sequence is 18 residues long. Per the germline V gene, CDR1 is SGHRS and CDR2 is YFSETQ. The CDR3 here is CASRRGLAGDIAKNIQYF. Written as DNA, the CDR3 is TGCGCCAGCAGGAGGGGACTAGCGGGAGACATAGCCAAAAACATTCAGTACTTC.

This clone was counted only a few times. This rearrangement joins TRBV7-9 to TRBJ2-7; tentative D call: TRBD2 (6 bases). The CDR3 has 16 residues. CDR1 SEHNR and CDR2 FQNEAQ come from the germline V gene (reference sequence). Trimming took off 2 bases at V and 3 bases at J, with 17 bases between the two ends. CDR3 nucleotides: TGTGCCAGCAGCTTATCGGGCGGGATGGTAGGCTACGAGCAGTACTTC. This encodes CASSLSGGMVGYEQYF.

The chain combines TRBV4-3 with TRBJ2-2; the match to TRBD2 covers 11 bases. Germline CDR1 LGHNA, CDR2 YSLEER. The junction had 7 bases not matched to a gene; V was cut back by 0 bases and J by 4 bases. This CDR3 is built from 18 residues. The CDR3 coding sequence is TGCGCCAGCAGCCAAGATAACCGCGGACTAGCGGGCACCGGGGAGCTGTTTTTT. As protein: CASSQDNRGLAGTGELFF.

The V and J genes are TRBV18 and TRBJ1-1; 10 bases line up with TRBD1. The V segment lost 6 bases and the J segment 3 bases; nucleotides outside the gene matches: 4. Per germline, CDR1 KGHSH and CDR2 LQKENI. The CDR3 sequence is 14 residues long. The CDR3 loop reads CASSLGQGDTEAFF. The CDR3 DNA sequence: TGTGCCAGCTCCCTAGGACAGGGGGACACTGAAGCTTTCTTT.

CDR3 nucleotide sequence: TGTGCCAGCAACCAAGCGGGAGGGTACAATGAGCAGTTCTTC. Translating it yields CASNQAGGYNEQFF. The chain recombines TRBV9 with TRBJ2-1; 10 positions agree with TRBD2. V was pared by 6 bases and J by 4 bases, with 4 bases of the junction left unmatched. The CDR3 loop spans 14 amino acids. CDR1 and CDR2 from the germline V gene are SGDLS and YYNGEE. Based on the CDR3 plus reference TRBV9 and TRBJ2-1, the full variable domain is DSGVTQTPKHLITATGQRVTLRCSPRSGDLSVYWYQQSLDQGLQFLIQYYNGEERAKGNILERFSAQQFPDLHSELNLSSLELGDSALYFCASNQAGGYNEQFFGPGTRLTVL.

This clone was found once. The chain joins TRBV15 to TRBJ1-1; D remains ambiguous. Trimming removed 0 bases from V and 1 base from J, with 9 bases in between. The CDR3 consists of 15 residues. Germline CDR1 and CDR2: LNHNV and YYDKDF (reference sequence). The DNA for the CDR3 is TGTGCCACCAGCAGAGATCTTGCGGGGAACACTGAAGCTTTCTTT. It encodes CATSRDLAGNTEAFF.

This clone was counted once. Since the CDR3 does not end with the conserved phenylalanine or tryptophan, this likely comes from a read error. The DNA is omitted, as the CDR3 cannot be located on it reliably, and the CDR3 follows TCRdb's listing. The chain joins TRBV5-5 to TRBJ1-1; the DNA was not used to check the table's D call, TRBD1. Germline V CDR1 and CDR2: SGHKS, YYEKEE (reference sequence). The CDR3 totals 16 residues, both ends included. CDR3 residues: CASSLNPGTGVFPLFG.

This clone was detected a few times. The rearrangement joins TRBV21-1 to TRBJ1-4; TRBD1 is the table's D call and was not checked against the DNA. TRBV21-1 is a pseudogene locus. This CDR3 spans 15 amino acids. The CDR3 DNA sequence: TGTGCCAGCAGCCCCGCCAGGCCTCGTTGCGAAAAACTGTTTTTT. Its protein product is CASSPARPRCEKLFF.

The genes are TRBV10-3 and TRBJ1-1, with no clear D. There are 13 residues in the CDR3. Germline CDR1 reads ENHRY; CDR2 reads SYGVKD. Trimming stripped 10 bases from V and 3 bases from J, with 15 bases between. DNA for the CDR3: TGTGCCAGCCGGGAATCATGGGACACTGAAGCTTTCTTT. Its translation is CASRESWDTEAFF.

The sample holds a few counts of this clone. The chain couples TRBV21-1 to TRBJ1-1; TRBD1, the table's D call, was not compared with the DNA. TRBV21-1 is listed as a pseudogene. The CDR3 totals 15 residues. DNA of the CDR3: TGTGCCATGCCTTGTAGGGGACAGGGGTACACTGAAGCTTTCTTT. It translates to CAMPCRGQGYTEAFF.

The chain is built from TRBV5-1 and TRBJ1-1; 8 bases line up with TRBD1. This CDR3 has 15 residues. Germline CDR1 and CDR2: SGHRS and YFSETQ. The ends lost 4 bases at V and 5 bases at J; junction bases unmatched: 10. As DNA, the CDR3 is TGCGCCAGCAGCGGTGGTGACAGGGGAGAAACTGAAGCTTTCTTT. It translates to CASSGGDRGETEAFF.

This chain uses TRBV19 with TRBJ2-2; no reliable D call. Germline V gives CDR1 LNHDA, CDR2 SQIVND (reference sequence). V shed 2 bases and J shed 7 bases, with 11 bases lying between them. This CDR3 comprises 14 residues. CDR3 bases: TGTGCCAGTAGTATAACGGGTATTGGCGGGGAGCTGTTTTTT. Protein: CASSITGIGGELFF.